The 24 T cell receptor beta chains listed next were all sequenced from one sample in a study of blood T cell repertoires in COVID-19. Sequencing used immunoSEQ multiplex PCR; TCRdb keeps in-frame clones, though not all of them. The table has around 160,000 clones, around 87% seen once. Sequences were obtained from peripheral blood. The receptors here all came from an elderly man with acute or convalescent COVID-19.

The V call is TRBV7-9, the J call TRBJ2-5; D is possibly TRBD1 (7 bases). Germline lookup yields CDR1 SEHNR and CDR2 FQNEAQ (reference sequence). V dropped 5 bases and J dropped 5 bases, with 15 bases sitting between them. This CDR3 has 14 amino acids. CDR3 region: CASSTDREAETQYF. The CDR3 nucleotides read TGTGCCAGCAGCACTGACAGGGAGGCGGAGACCCAGTACTTC.

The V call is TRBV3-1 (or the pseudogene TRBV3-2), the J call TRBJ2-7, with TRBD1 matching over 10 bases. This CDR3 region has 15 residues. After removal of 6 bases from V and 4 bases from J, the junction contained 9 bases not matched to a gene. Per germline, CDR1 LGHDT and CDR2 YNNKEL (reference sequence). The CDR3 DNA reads TGTGCCAGCAGACCCTCGGGGACAGGGGCTTACGAGCAGTACTTC. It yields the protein CASRPSGTGAYEQYF.

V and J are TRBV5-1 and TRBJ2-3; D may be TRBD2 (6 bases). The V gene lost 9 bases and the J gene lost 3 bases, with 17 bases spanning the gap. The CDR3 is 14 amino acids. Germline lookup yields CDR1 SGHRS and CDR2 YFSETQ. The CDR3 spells CATNVGGRTDTQYF. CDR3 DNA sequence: TGCGCCACCAATGTCGGGGGAAGGACAGATACGCAGTATTTT.

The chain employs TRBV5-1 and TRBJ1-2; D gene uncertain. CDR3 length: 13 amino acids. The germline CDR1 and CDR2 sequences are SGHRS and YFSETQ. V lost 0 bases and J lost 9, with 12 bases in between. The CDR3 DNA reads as TGCGCCAGCAGCTTGGGGGCACCCGTTCGCTACACCTTC. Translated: CASSLGAPVRYTF. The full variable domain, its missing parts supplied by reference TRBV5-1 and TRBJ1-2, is KAGVTQTPRYLIKTRGQQVTLSCSPISGHRSVSWYQQTPGQGLQFLFEYFSETQRNKGNFPGRFSGRQFSNSRSEMNVSTLELGDSALYLCASSLGAPVRYTFGSGTRLTVV.

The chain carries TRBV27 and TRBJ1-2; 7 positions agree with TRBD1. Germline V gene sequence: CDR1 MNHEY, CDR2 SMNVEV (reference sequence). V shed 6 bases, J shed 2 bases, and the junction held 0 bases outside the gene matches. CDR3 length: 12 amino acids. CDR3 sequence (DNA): TGTGCCAGCAGACAGGGGAACTATGGCTACACCTTC. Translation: CASRQGNYGYTF.

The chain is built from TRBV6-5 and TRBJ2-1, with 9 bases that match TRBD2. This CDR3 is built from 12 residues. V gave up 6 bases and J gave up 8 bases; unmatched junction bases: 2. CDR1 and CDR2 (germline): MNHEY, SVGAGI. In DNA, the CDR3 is TGTGCCAGCAGACTAGCGGGCCATGAGCAGTTCTTC. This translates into CASRLAGHEQFF.

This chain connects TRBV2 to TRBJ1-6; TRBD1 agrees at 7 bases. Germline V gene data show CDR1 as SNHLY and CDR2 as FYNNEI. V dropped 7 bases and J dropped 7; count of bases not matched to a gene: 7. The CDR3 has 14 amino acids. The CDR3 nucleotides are TGTGCCAGCATTTTGACAGGGCCCAATTCACCCCTCCACTTT. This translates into CASILTGPNSPLHF.

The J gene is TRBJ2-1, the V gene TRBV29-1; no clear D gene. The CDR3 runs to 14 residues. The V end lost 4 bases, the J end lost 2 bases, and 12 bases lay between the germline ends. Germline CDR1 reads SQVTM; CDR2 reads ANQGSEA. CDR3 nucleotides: TGCAGCGTTGGAGGTGGAGTCCCCTACAATGAGCAGTTCTTC. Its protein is CSVGGGVPYNEQFF.

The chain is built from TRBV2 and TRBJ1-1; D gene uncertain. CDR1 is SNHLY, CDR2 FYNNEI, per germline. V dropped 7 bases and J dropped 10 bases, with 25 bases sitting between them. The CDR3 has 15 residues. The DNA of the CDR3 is TGTGCCAGCAATGGCCTCGGTCAGCAGTCGGGTGGAGCTTTCTTT. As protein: CASNGLGQQSGGAFF.

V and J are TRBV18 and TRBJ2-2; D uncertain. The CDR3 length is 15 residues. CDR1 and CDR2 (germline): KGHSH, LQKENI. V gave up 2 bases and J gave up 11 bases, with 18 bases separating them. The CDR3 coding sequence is TGTGCCAGCTCACCATTGATGGGCAGCACCTCCGAGCTGTTTTTT. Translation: CASSPLMGSTSELFF.

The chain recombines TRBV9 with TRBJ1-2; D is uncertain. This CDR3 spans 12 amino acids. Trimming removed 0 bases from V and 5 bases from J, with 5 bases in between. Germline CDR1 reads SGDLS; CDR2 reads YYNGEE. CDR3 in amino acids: CASSVDQYGYTF. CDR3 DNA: TGTGCCAGCAGCGTAGATCAGTATGGCTACACCTTC.

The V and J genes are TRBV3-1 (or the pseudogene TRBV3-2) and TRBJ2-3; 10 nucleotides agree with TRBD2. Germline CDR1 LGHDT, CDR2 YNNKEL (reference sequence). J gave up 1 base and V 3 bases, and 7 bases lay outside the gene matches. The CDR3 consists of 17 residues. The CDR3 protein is CASSQRGLAGGTDTQYF. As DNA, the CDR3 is TGTGCCAGCAGCCAGAGGGGTCTAGCGGGGGGCACAGATACGCAGTATTTT.

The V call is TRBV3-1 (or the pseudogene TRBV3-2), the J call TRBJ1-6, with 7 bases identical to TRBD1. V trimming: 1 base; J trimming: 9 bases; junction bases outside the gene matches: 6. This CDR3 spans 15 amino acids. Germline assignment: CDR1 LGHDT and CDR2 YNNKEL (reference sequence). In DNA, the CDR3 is TGTGCCAGCAGCCAAGGGGAGGCAGGGGGTTCACCCCTCCACTTT. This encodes CASSQGEAGGSPLHF.

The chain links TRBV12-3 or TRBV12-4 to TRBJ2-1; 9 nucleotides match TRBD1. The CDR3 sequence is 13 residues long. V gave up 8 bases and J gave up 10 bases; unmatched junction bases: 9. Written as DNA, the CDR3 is TGTGCCAGCTTTGCCGGGACAGGGACCGAGCAGTTCTTC. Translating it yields CASFAGTGTEQFF.

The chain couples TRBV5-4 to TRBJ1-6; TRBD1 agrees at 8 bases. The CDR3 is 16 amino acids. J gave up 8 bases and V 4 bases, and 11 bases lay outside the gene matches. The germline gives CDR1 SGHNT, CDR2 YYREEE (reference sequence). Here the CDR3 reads CASSPRTGPRDSPLHF. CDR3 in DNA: TGTGCCAGCAGCCCGAGGACAGGGCCTAGGGATTCACCCCTCCACTTT.

CDR3 DNA: TGTGCCAGCAGCTTGGGACTAGCGGGAGGCAATGAGCAGTTCTTC. Its protein product is CASSLGLAGGNEQFF. This chain connects TRBV5-8 to TRBJ2-1; 13 positions agree with TRBD2. Germline-derived CDR1 and CDR2 are SGHTS and YDEGEE. V was pared by 0 bases and J by 6 bases, with 0 bases of the junction left unmatched. CDR3 length equals 15 residues.

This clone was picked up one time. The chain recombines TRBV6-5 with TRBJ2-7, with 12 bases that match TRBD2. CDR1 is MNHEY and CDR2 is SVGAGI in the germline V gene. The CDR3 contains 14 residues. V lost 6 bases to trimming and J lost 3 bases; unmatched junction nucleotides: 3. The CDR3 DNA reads TGTGCCAGCAGAACGGGACTAGCGGGCTACGAGCAGTACTTC. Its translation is CASRTGLAGYEQYF.

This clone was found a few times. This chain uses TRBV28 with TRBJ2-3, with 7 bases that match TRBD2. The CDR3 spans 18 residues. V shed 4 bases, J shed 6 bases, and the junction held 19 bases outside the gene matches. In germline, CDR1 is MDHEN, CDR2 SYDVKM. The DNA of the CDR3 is TGTGCCAGCAGTTCCCCATTTCGGCTAAGCGGGGACTCGGATACGCAGTATTTT. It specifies CASSSPFRLSGDSDTQYF.

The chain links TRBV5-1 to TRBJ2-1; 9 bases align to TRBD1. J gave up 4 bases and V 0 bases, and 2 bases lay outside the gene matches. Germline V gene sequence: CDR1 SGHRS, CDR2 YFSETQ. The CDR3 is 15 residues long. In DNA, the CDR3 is TGCGCCAGCAGCTTGGCGGACAGGGGATACAATGAGCAGTTCTTC. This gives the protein CASSLADRGYNEQFF.

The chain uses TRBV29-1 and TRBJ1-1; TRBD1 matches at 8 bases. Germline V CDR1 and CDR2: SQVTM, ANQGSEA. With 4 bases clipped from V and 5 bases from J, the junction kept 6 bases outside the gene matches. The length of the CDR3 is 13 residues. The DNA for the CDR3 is TGCAGCGTTGTGGAGACAGGGGCGACTGAAGCTTTCTTT. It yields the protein CSVVETGATEAFF. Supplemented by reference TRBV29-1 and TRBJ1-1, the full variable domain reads SAVISQKPSRDICQRGTSLTIQCQVDSQVTMMFWYRQQPGQSLTLIATANQGSEATYESGFVIDKFPISRPNLTFSTLTVSNMSPEDSSIYLCSVVETGATEAFFGQGTRLTVV.

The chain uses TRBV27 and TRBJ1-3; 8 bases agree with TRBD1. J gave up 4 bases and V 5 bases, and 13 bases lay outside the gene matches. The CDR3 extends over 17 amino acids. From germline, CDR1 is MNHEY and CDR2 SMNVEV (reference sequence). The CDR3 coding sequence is TGTGCCAGCAGTCCCGGGACAGGCCAGCTGGGGGGAAACACCATATATTTT. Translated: CASSPGTGQLGGNTIYF.

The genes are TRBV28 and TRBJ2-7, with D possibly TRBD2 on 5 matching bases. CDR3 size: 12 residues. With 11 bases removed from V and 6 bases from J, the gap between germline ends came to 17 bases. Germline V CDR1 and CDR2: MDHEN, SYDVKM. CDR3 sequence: CAPPGYRGEQYF. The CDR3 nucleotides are TGTGCCCCCCCGGGGTACCGGGGCGAGCAGTACTTC.

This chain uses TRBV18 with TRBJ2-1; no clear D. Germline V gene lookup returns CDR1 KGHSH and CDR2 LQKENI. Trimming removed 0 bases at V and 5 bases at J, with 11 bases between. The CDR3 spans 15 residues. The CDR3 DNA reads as TGTGCCAGCTCACCACCCAATTTTCAAAACAATGAGCAGTTCTTC. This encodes CASSPPNFQNNEQFF.

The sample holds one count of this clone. CDR3 protein: CATSQSGRGDNEQFF. In DNA form, the CDR3 reads TGTGCCACCAGTCAAAGCGGGAGGGGGGACAATGAGCAGTTCTTC. The gene calls are TRBV24-1 and TRBJ2-1; 10 bases line up with TRBD2. CDR3 length equals 15 residues. From germline, CDR1 is KGHDR and CDR2 SFDVKD. The trim removed 6 bases at V and 5 bases at J, leaving 6 bases unmatched.